This T cell receptor beta chain emerged from a study of T-cell memory formation after mild COVID-19. Trimming pared 0 bases from V and 0 bases from J, leaving 9 bases between. Germline CDR1 is MNHEY and CDR2 is SVGAGI. This CDR3 spans 16 amino acids. TCRdb reprocessed the 5' RACE reads via MiXCR and lists one record per CDR3 protein. The sample contains about 290,000 distinct CDR3 sequences, around a sixth of which appear only once. The sequence was obtained from a man younger than 35 who had mild COVID-19 (a few samples of this study predate the infection). Cell type and time point are not known. Sequencing used PBMCs or a T cell subset sorted from them (not recorded which). V and J are TRBV6-5 and TRBJ1-3; D call uncertain. The CDR3 coding sequence is TGTGCCAGCAGTTACTCGCGCCAGCTCTCTGGAAACACCATATATTTT. Residues: CASSYSRQLSGNTIYF.